This T cell receptor (beta chain) was documented in a study of blood T cell repertoires in COVID-19. As for the study in general: Spain, Italy and the United States supplied samples that represented acute and convalescent COVID-19. In each case, the material was cDNA or gDNA derived from T cells, B-cell-depleted T cells, or PBMCs.

As originally analysed: Nucleated cell counts were estimated from reference gene primer amplification. Using immunoSEQ multiplex PCR, the repertoire was profiled, and TCRdb retains in-frame clones only, with some absent. Clonal size and the V and J genes are those of that table, whereas D and trimming came from the DNA. The sample has 30,000 or so clones, roughly 84% seen once. Per the germline V gene, CDR1 is SGHRS and CDR2 is YFSETQ. V gave up 1 base and J gave up 5 bases; unmatched junction bases: 5. This CDR3 region has 15 residues. The sequence was collected from a man aged 55 to 69 with active COVID-19. Sequenced sample: peripheral blood. V gene TRBV5-1 combines with J gene TRBJ2-5, with 10 nucleotides matching TRBD2. The CDR3: CASSLSDSGRETQYF. CDR3 nucleotides: TGCGCCAGCAGCTTGTCGGATAGCGGGAGGGAGACCCAGTACTTC.